This T cell receptor (beta chain) was observed in a study of T-cell memory formation after mild COVID-19. Broader study findings: Contracting CD8+ clones were enriched in EMRA, CD4+ mainly in CM and EM. Clones that contracted from day 15 to 85 had balanced CD4/CD8; later expanders were CD4+ biased. Pre-infection memory showed some responding clones, and this suggested that cross-reactive memory joined.

CDR1 SEHNR and CDR2 FQNEAQ come from the germline V gene (reference sequence). The CDR3 runs 12 residues. Trimming cost V 5 bases and J 4 bases, with 9 bases left between them. Each CDR3 protein is one row after TCRdb ran MiXCR on the 5' RACE reads. Among 150,000 to 200,000 distinct CDR3 sequences listed, around 30% were seen once. On this clonotype itself: Its specificity is unknown.

Specimen: PBMCs or a T cell subset sorted from them (not recorded which). The chain couples TRBV7-9 to TRBJ2-7; D uncertain. This clonotype originated in an adult woman who had mild COVID-19 (a few samples of this study predate the infection). Cell type and time point are not known. The CDR3 nucleotides read TGTGCCAGCAGCCCTGTCAGATACGAGCAGTACTTC. Protein sequence: CASSPVRYEQYF.